A single sample gave rise to the 4 T cell receptor beta chains below, sequenced in a study of blood T cell repertoires in COVID-19. Generated by immunoSEQ multiplex PCR, the TCRdb table keeps only in-frame clones and is missing some. The table includes tens of thousands of clones, around 80% detected once. The sample taken for sequencing was peripheral blood. The origin of the receptors is a human donor in a cohort sampled during active COVID-19.

The chain combines TRBV2 with TRBJ2-7, with 10 positions matching TRBD2. Trimming at V came to 5 bases and at J to 3 bases, leaving 7 bases not matched to a gene. CDR1 is SNHLY, CDR2 FYNNEI, per germline. This CDR3 is built from 15 residues. The CDR3 region is CASSSSGGGFYEQYF. The DNA for the CDR3 is TGTGCCAGCAGTTCTAGCGGGGGAGGTTTCTACGAGCAGTACTTC.

The rearrangement joins TRBV5-6 to TRBJ1-1, with 10 nucleotides matching TRBD1. The CDR3 totals 13 residues. The trim removed 5 bases at V and 8 bases at J, leaving 6 bases unmatched. CDR1 and CDR2 from the germline V gene are SGHDT and YYEEEE. The CDR3 loop is CASRSLDRGEAFF. The CDR3 bases are TGTGCCAGCAGGTCTTTGGACAGGGGGGAAGCTTTCTTT.

The sample holds a few counts of this clone. This chain links TRBV6-6 with TRBJ2-2; D remains ambiguous. The germline V gene has CDR1 MNHNY and CDR2 SVGAGI (reference sequence). This CDR3 comprises 13 residues. V lost 2 bases, J lost 7 bases, and 8 bases lay in between. CDR3 in DNA: TGTGCCAGCAGTTACAACAGTCACGGGGAGCTGTTTTTT. Residues: CASSYNSHGELFF.

This sequence joins TRBV7-3 and TRBJ2-5, with 12 bases that match TRBD1. CDR3 length equals 17 residues. Germline values: CDR1 SGHTA, CDR2 FQGTGA. The trim removed 5 bases at V and 4 bases at J, leaving 11 bases unmatched. Here the CDR3 reads CASSPTGGTGGRETQYF. The CDR3 DNA is TGTGCCAGCAGCCCGACCGGCGGGACAGGGGGCAGAGAGACCCAGTACTTC.